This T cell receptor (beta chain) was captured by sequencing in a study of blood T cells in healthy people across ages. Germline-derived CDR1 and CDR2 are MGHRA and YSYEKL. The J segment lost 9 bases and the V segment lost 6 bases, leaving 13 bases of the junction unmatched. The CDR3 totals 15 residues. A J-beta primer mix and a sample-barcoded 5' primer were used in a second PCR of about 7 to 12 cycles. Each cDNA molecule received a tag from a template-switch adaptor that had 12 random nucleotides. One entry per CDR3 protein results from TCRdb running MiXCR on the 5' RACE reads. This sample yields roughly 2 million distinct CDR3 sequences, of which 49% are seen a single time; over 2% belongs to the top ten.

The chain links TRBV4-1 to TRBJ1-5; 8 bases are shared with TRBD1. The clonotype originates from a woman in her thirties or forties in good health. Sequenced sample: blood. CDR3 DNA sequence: TGCGCCAGCAGTCCTGGGACAGGCGACTCCGGGCCCCAGCATTTT. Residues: CASSPGTGDSGPQHF.